The 10 T cell receptor beta chains reported below all come from one sample, sequenced in a study of blood T cells in healthy people across ages. Alongside a J-beta primer mix, a sample-barcoded 5' primer served in a second PCR lasting roughly 6 to 11 cycles. TCRdb re-called the 5' RACE reads with MiXCR, one entry per CDR3 protein. This table has roughly 1.7 million distinct CDR3 sequences, 30% to 35% appearing once. The sequencing sample was made of blood. These receptors came from a woman aged 30 to 39 in good health.

This clonotype was counted at least ten times. This rearrangement joins TRBV3-1 to TRBJ2-3; a weak D match, TRBD2 (5 bases). The germline gives CDR1 LGHDT, CDR2 YNNKEL (reference sequence). The CDR3 runs to 14 residues. Trimming stripped 1 base from V and 2 bases from J, with 7 bases between. The CDR3 region is CASSQGESTDTQYF. The DNA of the CDR3 is TGTGCCAGCAGCCAAGGGGAGTCCACAGATACGCAGTATTTT.

This clonotype occurred many times. The CDR3 is CASSHPGTSSGANVLTF. In DNA, the CDR3 is TGTGCCAGCAGCCACCCAGGGACCTCCTCTGGGGCCAACGTCCTGACTTTC. The chain combines TRBV3-1 with TRBJ2-6, with D tentatively TRBD1 or TRBD2 (5 bases each). Deletions cut 3 bases from V and 0 bases from J, with 12 bases between. This CDR3 region has 17 residues. CDR1 and CDR2 (germline): LGHDT, YNNKEL (reference sequence).

V gene TRBV9 combines with J gene TRBJ2-1; TRBD2 might be the D (5 bases). The length of the CDR3 is 16 residues. Germline CDR1 SGDLS, CDR2 YYNGEE. Trimming cost V 0 bases and J 6 bases, with 16 bases left between them. CDR3 in DNA: TGTGCCAGCAGCGTAGGATGGCGGGCCAGTTCCAATGAGCAGTTCTTC. Translation: CASSVGWRASSNEQFF.

The chain combines TRBV7-9 with TRBJ2-5, with D tentatively TRBD1 (5 bases). The germline gives CDR1 SEHNR, CDR2 FQNEAQ (reference sequence). The CDR3 has 19 amino acids. V was pared by 4 bases and J by 0 bases, with 24 bases between. CDR3 loop: CASSSRKYLPTENQETQYF. The CDR3 DNA reads TGTGCCAGCAGCTCCCGGAAATACCTGCCGACAGAGAACCAAGAGACCCAGTACTTC.

V usage is TRBV15 and J usage is TRBJ1-4; TRBD1 is a possible D gene (6 bases). The V end lost 4 bases, the J end lost 1 base, and 7 bases lay between the germline ends. CDR1 and CDR2 (germline): LNHNV, YYDKDF (reference sequence). This CDR3 is built from 14 residues. The CDR3 protein is CATSMDRTNEKLFF. CDR3 in DNA: TGTGCCACCAGCATGGACAGAACTAATGAAAAACTGTTTTTT.

The chain has TRBV6-1 and TRBJ1-2; 7 bases map to TRBD1. The germline gives CDR1 MNHNS, CDR2 SASEGT. This CDR3 spans 15 amino acids. Losses at the gene ends were 7 bases for V and 8 bases for J; bases not matched to a gene: 16. The CDR3 is CASTSPLTGAGGYTF. The CDR3 DNA reads TGTGCCAGCACCTCACCTTTAACAGGGGCGGGCGGCTACACCTTC.

This clonotype was observed a handful of times. The rearrangement joins TRBV20-1 to TRBJ1-5, with a tentative D call TRBD1 (6 bases). This CDR3 comprises 18 residues. Germline V CDR1 and CDR2: DFQATT, SNEGSKA (reference sequence). Trimming took 6 bases from V and 0 from J, leaving 24 bases between them. The CDR3 DNA reads TGCAGTGCAACCCCCCAGGGGACCCTCACCTATAGCAATCAGCCCCAGCATTTT. It yields the protein CSATPQGTLTYSNQPQHF.

The CDR3 DNA sequence: TGTGCCAGCAGCTCACAGGGGGTTCGGAAAAACACTGAAGCTTTCTTT. Its translation is CASSSQGVRKNTEAFF. This rearrangement joins TRBV7-2 to TRBJ1-1; 8 positions match TRBD1. This CDR3 is built from 16 residues. Germline V gene lookup returns CDR1 SGHTA and CDR2 FQGNSA. The ends lost 4 bases at V and 2 bases at J; junction bases unmatched: 9.

The V and J genes are TRBV3-1 and TRBJ2-7; tentative D call: TRBD1 (6 bases). CDR1 is LGHDT, CDR2 YNNKEL, per germline (reference sequence). The CDR3 loop spans 15 amino acids. Trimming removed 6 bases at V and 2 bases at J, with 17 bases between. The CDR3 reads CASRLTTGNTYEQYF. The CDR3 nucleotides read TGTGCCAGCAGGCTTACAACAGGGAACACCTACGAGCAGTACTTC.

The sample holds many counts of this clonotype. The chain uses TRBV20-1 and TRBJ2-1, with 15 bases identical to TRBD2. The CDR3 is 18 residues long. The J segment lost 8 bases and the V segment lost 2 bases, leaving 13 bases of the junction unmatched. Germline assignment: CDR1 DFQATT and CDR2 SNEGSKA (reference sequence). In nucleotides, the CDR3 is TGCAGTGCTAGATCGGGGACTAGCGGGAGGTACCCATCGGATGAGCAGTTCTTC. It specifies CSARSGTSGRYPSDEQFF.